A single sample gave rise to the 8 T cell receptor beta chains below, sequenced in a study of shared clonotypes between healthy human individuals. TCRdb's copy holds only in-frame clones and misses some; the assay was immunoSEQ multiplex PCR. The data show a few hundred thousand clones, around 86% seen once. The material sequenced was memory CD8+ T cells sorted from blood. The subset here: CD45RO+ cells pooled with CCR7-negative TemRA cells. Receptor source: a young man in good health.

By its share, this clone is medium-sized. The J gene is TRBJ1-1, the V gene TRBV6-1, with D uncertain. With 3 bases removed from V and 0 bases from J, the gap between germline ends came to 14 bases. The CDR3 loop spans 16 amino acids. The germline V gene has CDR1 MNHNS and CDR2 SASEGT. The CDR3: CASSDAGGVMNTEAFF. The DNA for the CDR3 is TGTGCCAGCAGTGATGCTGGCGGGGTTATGAACACTGAAGCTTTCTTT.

The rearrangement joins TRBV4-3 to TRBJ2-3, with 13 bases identical to TRBD2. This CDR3 contains 17 residues. J was trimmed by 4 bases and V by 1 base; bases with no gene match: 5. Germline CDR1 LGHNA, CDR2 YSLEER. CDR3 residues: CASSQGWTSGSSDTQYF. The CDR3 DNA reads as TGCGCCAGCAGCCAAGGTTGGACTAGCGGGAGTTCAGATACGCAGTATTTT.

This chain connects TRBV13 to TRBJ2-5; D may match TRBD1 or TRBD2 (6 bases each). With 5 bases removed from V and 0 bases from J, the gap between germline ends came to 16 bases. Germline CDR1 reads PRHDT; CDR2 reads FYEKMQ (reference sequence). The CDR3 is 16 amino acids. The CDR3 DNA reads TGTGCCAGCAGCGCTCCAGGGGAGGTGCACCAAGAGACCCAGTACTTC. Translated, it gives CASSAPGEVHQETQYF.

This clone was found once. The chain carries TRBV14 and TRBJ2-1; 12 bases fit TRBD2. The CDR3 contains 17 residues. J lost 7 bases, V lost 2 bases, and 9 bases had no gene match. The V gene's germline CDR1 is SGHDN and CDR2 FVKESK. The CDR3 region is CASSQIDRTSGTNEQFF. In DNA, the CDR3 is TGTGCCAGCAGCCAAATCGATAGGACTAGCGGGACGAATGAGCAGTTCTTC.

This rearrangement joins TRBV4-1 to TRBJ2-5, with a tentative D call TRBD2 (6 bases). The J call may be wrong; the DNA end is better matched by TRBJ2-7. CDR1 and CDR2 from the germline V gene are MGHRA and YSYEKL. The length of the CDR3 is 14 residues. The CDR3 loop is CASSQVMTSYEQYF. Here the CDR3 DNA reads TGCGCCAGCAGCCAAGTCATGACTAGCTACGAGCAGTACTTC.

A single count supports this clone. The chain is built from TRBV2 and TRBJ2-7, with 9 bases fitting TRBD1. The CDR3 spans 16 residues. Germline values: CDR1 SNHLY, CDR2 FYNNEI. Germline trimming cut 7 bases from V and 5 bases from J; bases unmatched to any gene: 15. CDR3 residues: CASTLGVGGQGDEQYF. CDR3 nucleotides: TGTGCCAGCACCCTAGGGGTTGGGGGACAGGGAGACGAGCAGTACTTC.

The chain uses TRBV29-1 and TRBJ2-1, with D possibly TRBD2 on 6 matching bases. Trimming shortened V by 7 bases and J by 8 bases, and 15 bases separated the two germline ends. The CDR3 length is 12 residues. Germline V lookup: CDR1 SQVTM, CDR2 ANQGSEA. This CDR3 is CSEGLTFDEQFF. CDR3 nucleotides: TGCAGCGAGGGACTGACGTTCGATGAGCAGTTCTTC.

The sample holds one count of this clone. The chain has TRBV6-8 and TRBJ2-7, with 9 bases identical to TRBD1. The germline V gene encodes CDR1 MNHGY and CDR2 SAAAGT. The CDR3 runs 16 residues. After removal of 2 bases from V and 6 bases from J, the junction contained 11 bases not matched to a gene. CDR3 in DNA: TGTGCCAGCAGTTACGCACCGGGACAGGGTCGACCCGAGCAGTACTTC. Protein product: CASSYAPGQGRPEQYF.